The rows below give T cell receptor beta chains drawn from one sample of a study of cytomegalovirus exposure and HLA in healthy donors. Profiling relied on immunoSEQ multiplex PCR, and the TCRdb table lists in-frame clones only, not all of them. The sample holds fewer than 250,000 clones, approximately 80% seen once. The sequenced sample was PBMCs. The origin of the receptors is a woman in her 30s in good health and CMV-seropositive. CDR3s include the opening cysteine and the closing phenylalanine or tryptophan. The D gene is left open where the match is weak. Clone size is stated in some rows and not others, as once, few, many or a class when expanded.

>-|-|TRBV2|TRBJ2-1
CASIPTQGGVTNEQFF
TGTGCCAGCATTCCGACCCAGGGAGGCGTCACCAATGAGCAGTTCTTC
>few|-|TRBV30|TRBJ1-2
CAWSVDPIGYTF
TGTGCCTGGAGTGTCGACCCCATTGGCTACACCTTC
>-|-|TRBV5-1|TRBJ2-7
CASSYGQPPIDEQYF
TGCGCCAGCAGCTACGGACAGCCTCCTATCGACGAGCAGTACTTC
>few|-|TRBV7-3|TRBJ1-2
CASSYDRHYGYTF
TGTGCCAGCAGCTACGACAGGCACTATGGCTACACCTTC
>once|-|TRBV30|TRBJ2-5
CAWSGGYGKETQYF
TGTGCCTGGAGTGGGGGGTACGGGAAAGAGACCCAGTACTTC
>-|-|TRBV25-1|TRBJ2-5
CASSERGGRETQYF
TGTGCCAGCAGTGAAAGGGGGGGGCGTGAGACCCAGTACTTC
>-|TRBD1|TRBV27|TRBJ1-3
CASSAYRGQGNTIYF
TGTGCCAGCAGTGCCTACAGGGGGCAAGGAAACACCATATATTTT
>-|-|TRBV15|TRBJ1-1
CATSRETAYEAFF
TGTGCCACCAGCAGAGAGACAGCCTATGAAGCTTTCTTT
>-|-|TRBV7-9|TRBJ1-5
CASSFSGLAQPQHF
TGTGCCAGCAGCTTCTCAGGACTGGCGCAGCCCCAGCATTTT
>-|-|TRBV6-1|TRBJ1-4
CASSEYGEKLFF
TGTGCCAGCAGTGAATACGGCGAAAAACTGTTTTTT
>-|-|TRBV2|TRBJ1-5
CASSPSGTRQPQHF
TGTGCCAGCAGCCCCTCGGGGACGAGGCAGCCCCAGCATTTT
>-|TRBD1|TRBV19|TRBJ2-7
CASSPGQLYYYEQYF
TGTGCCAGTAGCCCGGGACAGTTATATTACTACGAGCAGTACTTC
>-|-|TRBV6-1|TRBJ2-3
CASSEDTQYF
TGTGCCAGCAGTGAGGATACGCAGTATTTT
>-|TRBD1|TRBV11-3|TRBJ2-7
CASSLGSGGEDEQYF
TGTGCCAGCAGCTTGGGGTCAGGGGGCGAGGACGAGCAGTACTTC
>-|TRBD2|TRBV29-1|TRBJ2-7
CSVIHRLAGTYEQYF
TGCAGCGTCATCCACCGGCTAGCGGGAACCTACGAGCAGTACTTC
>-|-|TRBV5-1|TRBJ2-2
CASKRGFPGELFF
TGCGCCAGCAAACGGGGTTTCCCCGGGGAGCTGTTTTTT
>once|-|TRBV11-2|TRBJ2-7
CASSWGHEQYF
TGTGCCAGCAGCTGGGGACACGAGCAGTACTTC
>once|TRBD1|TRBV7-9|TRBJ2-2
CATERGRMVTGELFF
TGTGCCACAGAGAGGGGGCGTATGGTCACCGGGGAGCTGTTTTTT
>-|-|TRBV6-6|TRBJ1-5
CASSYRDSNQPQHF
TGTGCCAGCAGTTACAGGGATAGCAATCAGCCCCAGCATTTT
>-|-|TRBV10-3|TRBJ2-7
CAISESGRDYEQYF
TGTGCCATCAGTGAGTCCGGGCGGGACTACGAGCAGTACTTC
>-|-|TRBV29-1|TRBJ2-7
CSVLFSGVTYEQYF
TGCAGCGTTCTATTTTCGGGAGTGACCTACGAGCAGTACTTC
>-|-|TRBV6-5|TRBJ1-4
CASSYSGTTNEKLFF
TGTGCCAGCAGTTACTCGGGAACAACTAATGAAAAACTGTTTTTT
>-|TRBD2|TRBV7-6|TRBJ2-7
CASSPTSGRAHEQYF
TGTGCCAGCAGCCCAACTAGCGGGAGGGCCCACGAGCAGTACTTC
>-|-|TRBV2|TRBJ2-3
CASSEASDLPTTPSDTQYF
TGTGCCAGCAGTGAAGCCTCCGATTTGCCCACGACCCCTTCAGATACGCAGTATTTT
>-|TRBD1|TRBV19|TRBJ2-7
CASKVFDRANYEQYF
TGTGCCAGTAAAGTCTTCGACAGGGCCAACTACGAGCAGTACTTC
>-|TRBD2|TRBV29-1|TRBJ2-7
CSVISGRGGEQYF
TGCAGCGTTATTAGCGGGAGGGGAGGCGAGCAGTACTTC
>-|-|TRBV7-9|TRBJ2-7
CASSPPGPIEIYEQYF
TGTGCCAGCAGCCCCCCCGGGCCGATCGAGATTTACGAGCAGTACTTC
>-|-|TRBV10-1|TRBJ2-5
CASRARTWLSTQYF
TGCGCCAGCAGGGCGCGGACATGGCTTAGTACCCAGTACTTC
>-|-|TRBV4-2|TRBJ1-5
CASSQNRENQPQHF
TGTGCCAGCAGCCAGAACAGGGAGAATCAGCCCCAGCATTTT
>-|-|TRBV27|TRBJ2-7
CASSFTGSYEQYF
TGTGCCAGCAGTTTTACAGGTTCCTACGAGCAGTACTTC
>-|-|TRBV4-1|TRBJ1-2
CASQKTGGENYGYTF
TGCGCCAGCCAAAAAACGGGGGGCGAGAACTATGGCTACACCTTC
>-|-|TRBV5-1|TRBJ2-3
CASSLGGGSDTQYF
TGCGCCAGCAGCTTGGGTGGAGGATCAGATACGCAGTATTTT
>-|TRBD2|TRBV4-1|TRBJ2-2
CASSQDLAGGDTGELFF
TGCGCCAGCAGCCAAGATCTGGCGGGAGGCGACACCGGGGAGCTGTTTTTT